The 22 T cell receptor beta chains reported below all come from one sample, sequenced in a study of shared clonotypes between healthy human individuals. Clones were read by immunoSEQ multiplex PCR, and TCRdb kept only the in-frame ones, dropping some. Here the sample spans a few million clones, just over 90% being singletons. Sequencing input: naive CD4+ T cells from PBMCs. The subset here: CD45RA+ positively selected. The origin of the receptors is a young man in good health. Some clones in this sample may be carry-over from other donors' samples.

This clone was counted only a few times. This rearrangement joins TRBV5-4 to TRBJ1-1; D may be TRBD1 (5 bases). Germline V gene sequence: CDR1 SGHNT, CDR2 YYREEE (reference sequence). CDR3 length: 14 residues. The V end lost 2 bases, the J end lost 1 base, and 9 bases lay between the germline ends. The CDR3 coding sequence is TGTGCCAGCAGCTTTTCTGACAGGAACACTGAAGCTTTCTTT. Its protein is CASSFSDRNTEAFF. Using reference TRBV5-4 and TRBJ1-1 for the parts outside the CDR3, the full variable domain is ETGVTQSPTHLIKTRGQQVTLRCSSQSGHNTVSWYQQALGQGPQFIFQYYREEENGRGNFPPRFSGLQFPNYSSELNVNALELDDSALYLCASSFSDRNTEAFFGQGTRLTVV.

V is TRBV5-1 and J is TRBJ2-2, with D unresolved. CDR3 size: 14 residues. The V and J ends lost 4 bases and 2 bases respectively, with 9 bases between them. CDR1 SGHRS and CDR2 YFSETQ come from the germline V gene. The DNA for the CDR3 is TGCGCCAGCAGCACGTCCACCAACACCGGGGAGCTGTTTTTT. Encoded protein: CASSTSTNTGELFF.

The rearrangement uses TRBV6-1 and TRBJ1-1; D remains ambiguous. The CDR3 is 14 amino acids. Germline V gene sequence: CDR1 MNHNS, CDR2 SASEGT. With 1 base removed from V and 6 bases from J, the gap between germline ends came to 12 bases. The CDR3 DNA sequence: TGTGCCAGCAGTGAAGTCCGGCAGAAGTCTGAAGCTTTCTTT. Residues: CASSEVRQKSEAFF.

This sequence joins TRBV7-9 and TRBJ2-3; 9 bases are shared with TRBD1. There are 16 residues in the CDR3. Germline values: CDR1 SEHNR, CDR2 FQNEAQ (reference sequence). Trimming cost V 3 bases and J 2 bases; bases outside gene matches: 6. The CDR3 loop reads CASSFGQGSSTDTQYF. The CDR3 bases are TGTGCCAGCAGCTTCGGACAGGGGTCCTCCACAGATACGCAGTATTTT.

The rearrangement links TRBV6-5 to TRBJ1-3; 9 bases map to TRBD1. Unmatched junction bases numbered 4, after V lost 0 bases and J lost 4 bases. CDR3 length: 16 amino acids. Germline assignment: CDR1 MNHEY and CDR2 SVGAGI. CDR3 DNA: TGTGCCAGCAGTTACTCGGCTGGACAGGGGGGAAACACCATATATTTT. Its protein product is CASSYSAGQGGNTIYF.

The gene calls are TRBV5-1 and TRBJ1-1; TRBD1 is a possible D gene (5 bases). The V end was cut by 3 bases, the J end by 0 bases, with 12 bases between. Germline-derived CDR1 and CDR2 are SGHRS and YFSETQ. CDR3 length: 15 amino acids. Here the CDR3 DNA reads TGCGCCAGCAGCTCCTCCGGGGGGTTGAACACTGAAGCTTTCTTT. It specifies CASSSSGGLNTEAFF.

This clone was recorded a few times. The chain employs TRBV28 and TRBJ1-2; the D is unclear. Germline V gene lookup returns CDR1 MDHEN and CDR2 SYDVKM. Trimming removed 6 bases at V and 5 bases at J, with 13 bases between. This CDR3 is 13 amino acids long. CDR3 coding DNA: TGTGCCAGCAGCGCCCCGGGAAGATATGGCTACACCTTC. It yields the protein CASSAPGRYGYTF.

About this clone: Different DNA sequences within this sample yield the same CDR3. V is TRBV5-1 and J is TRBJ2-1, with D perhaps being TRBD1 or TRBD2 (5 bases each). Per germline, CDR1 SGHRS and CDR2 YFSETQ. V lost 1 base and J 0 bases, leaving 11 bases between the germline ends. This CDR3 spans 16 amino acids. CDR3 bases: TGCGCCAGCAGCTTGCGTCCAGGGAGCTCCTACAATGAGCAGTTCTTC. This codes for CASSLRPGSSYNEQFF.

Of note for this clone: Other DNA sequences from this sample encode an identical CDR3 as well. Here the CDR3 reads CASRQVSEQFF. The DNA for the CDR3 is TGTGCCAGCAGGCAGGTCAGTGAGCAGTTCTTC. The chain recombines TRBV28 with TRBJ2-1, with D hard to call. The V end was cut by 6 bases, the J end by 9 bases, with 9 bases between. The germline CDR1 and CDR2 sequences are MDHEN and SYDVKM. This CDR3 spans 11 amino acids.

The chain is built from TRBV5-1 and TRBJ2-1; 8 bases line up with TRBD2. Losses at the gene ends were 1 base for V and 7 bases for J; bases not matched to a gene: 10. This CDR3 contains 16 residues. CDR1 is SGHRS, CDR2 YFSETQ, per germline. The CDR3 nucleotides read TGCGCCAGCAGCTTGCTGTCTCGGGAGGGCTGGAATGAGCAGTTCTTC. Protein product: CASSLLSREGWNEQFF.

A remark on this clone: At the DNA level, this CDR3 is encoded by other sequences in the same sample as well. The V and J genes are TRBV6-6 and TRBJ1-1; D is unresolved. CDR3 length equals 12 residues. The V end was cut by 2 bases, the J end by 4 bases, with 5 bases between. Germline loops: CDR1 MNHNY, CDR2 SVGAGI (reference sequence). The DNA for the CDR3 is TGTGCCAGCAGTTACCTGGGCACTGAAGCTTTCTTT. It codes for CASSYLGTEAFF.

The V call is TRBV7-2, the J call TRBJ1-2; unclear D gene. Trimming shortened V by 1 base and J by 1 base, and 7 bases separated the two germline ends. The germline V gene encodes CDR1 SGHTA and CDR2 FQGNSA. The CDR3 is 14 residues long. Written as DNA, the CDR3 is TGTGCCAGCAGCTTAGTCGGGAATAACTATGGCTACACCTTC. It yields the protein CASSLVGNNYGYTF.

The rearrangement joins TRBV30 to TRBJ1-2, with a tentative D call TRBD1 (6 bases). Between the trimmed V and J ends, which lost 1 base and 8 bases, there was a span of 17 bases. CDR3 size: 14 residues. Germline CDR1 and CDR2: GTSNPN and SVGIG (reference sequence). For the CDR3, the DNA is TGTGCCTGGAGTGGAGGGACACACGGGGGAGGCTACACCTTC. Protein product: CAWSGGTHGGGYTF. The variable domain in full, with the rest retrieved from reference TRBV30 and TRBJ1-2, is SQTIHQWPATLVQPVGSPLSLECTVEGTSNPNLYWYRQAAGRGLQLLFYSVGIGQISSEVPQNLSASRPQDRQFILSSKKLLLSDSGFYLCAWSGGTHGGGYTFGSGTRLTVV.

This chain links TRBV28 with TRBJ2-3; perhaps TRBD1 as D (6 bases). Per the germline V gene, CDR1 is MDHEN and CDR2 is SYDVKM. With 8 bases removed from V and 2 bases from J, the gap between germline ends came to 14 bases. CDR3 length equals 14 residues. The CDR3 protein is CASQQGGSTDTQYF. DNA for the CDR3: TGTGCCAGCCAACAAGGGGGTTCCACAGATACGCAGTATTTT.

CDR3 DNA sequence: TGTGCCAGCAGTGAAGTGGCGGGGACAGATACGCAGTATTTT. Translating gives CASSEVAGTDTQYF. V and J are TRBV6-1 and TRBJ2-3; D perhaps matches TRBD2 (6 bases). Germline values: CDR1 MNHNS, CDR2 SASEGT. CDR3 size: 14 residues. Deletions cut 1 base from V and 3 bases from J, with 8 bases between.

This clone has a single count. V and J are TRBV28 and TRBJ2-1, with D possibly TRBD1 on 7 matching bases. The V end was cut by 7 bases, the J end by 6 bases, with 13 bases between. CDR1 MDHEN and CDR2 SYDVKM come from the germline V gene. CDR3 length: 13 residues. CDR3 region: CASTGGQLNEQFF. In DNA, the CDR3 is TGTGCCAGCACCGGGGGACAGCTCAATGAGCAGTTCTTC.

This chain uses TRBV28 with TRBJ2-6; the D gene is possibly TRBD1 (5 bases). This CDR3 has 17 amino acids. V lost 4 bases and J lost 0, with 13 bases in between. Per the germline V gene, CDR1 is MDHEN and CDR2 is SYDVKM. The CDR3 coding sequence is TGTGCCAGCAGTTCAGGGATTAGGCTCTCTGGGGCCAACGTCCTGACTTTC. It codes for CASSSGIRLSGANVLTF.

The chain links TRBV25-1 to TRBJ2-1; 10 bases are shared with TRBD2. The CDR3 has 16 residues. Germline CDR1 MGHDK, CDR2 SYGVNS. With 5 bases clipped from V and 4 bases from J, the junction kept 8 bases outside the gene matches. The CDR3 DNA sequence: TGTGCCAGCAGTCTTTCCGGGACTAGCGCTTACAATGAGCAGTTCTTC. This translates into CASSLSGTSAYNEQFF.

The rearrangement joins TRBV29-1 to TRBJ1-1; D call uncertain. Looked up from germline, CDR1 is SQVTM and CDR2 is ANQGSEA. The CDR3 sequence is 13 residues long. With 0 bases removed from V and 4 bases from J, the gap between germline ends came to 9 bases. The CDR3, as DNA: TGCAGCGTTGAAGAAGGACGGGGCACTGAAGCTTTCTTT. Protein: CSVEEGRGTEAFF.

V and J are TRBV18 and TRBJ1-3; D remains ambiguous. The CDR3 runs 15 residues. CDR1 and CDR2 (germline): KGHSH, LQKENI. Trimming left V 5 bases short and J 4 bases short, with 15 bases between. This chain's CDR3 is CASSSGGGPGNTIYF. CDR3 bases: TGTGCCAGCTCATCCGGAGGAGGCCCGGGAAACACCATATATTTT.

The chain combines TRBV4-3 with TRBJ2-2; D may be TRBD1 or TRBD2 (5 bases each). CDR1 and CDR2 (germline): LGHNA, YSLEER. This CDR3 is built from 15 residues. V lost 1 base and J lost 1, with 7 bases in between. CDR3 DNA sequence: TGCGCCAGCAGCCAAGTTGGGGGGAACACCGGGGAGCTGTTTTTT. Amino acids: CASSQVGGNTGELFF.

The chain is built from TRBV5-1 and TRBJ1-1; perhaps TRBD1 as D (5 bases). V was pared by 4 bases and J by 10 bases, with 14 bases between. Germline CDR1 and CDR2: SGHRS and YFSETQ. The CDR3 covers 12 residues. In DNA form, the CDR3 reads TGCGCCAGCAGCCCGAACCAGGGAGGAGCTTTCTTT. It translates to CASSPNQGGAFF.